This T cell receptor (beta chain) is from a study of T cells in Graves' hyperthyroidism and ophthalmopathy. Findings and limits, study-wide: Among thyroid clonotypes expanded above 0.001, most also appeared in blood. Ophthalmopathy, which appeared later, was predicted by the model a median approximately six months before onset.

This clonotype was found many times. What it recognizes is unknown. The diagnoses drew upon clinical symptoms, serum thyroxine and TRAb, thyroid ultrasound and orbital computed tomography. With 6 bases clipped from V and 9 bases from J, the junction kept 8 bases outside the gene matches. The CDR3 spans 14 residues. Per the germline V gene, CDR1 is MNHEY and CDR2 is SVGEGT. TCR beta CDR3 regions were amplified from RNA transcripts. During a first-round RT-PCR of the TCR CDR3, the HTBI primer set was used. One entry per CDR3 protein, called by TCRdb with MiXCR from the multiplex PCR reads. The sample includes more than 500,000 distinct CDR3 sequences, approximately 49% of them seen just once.

Specimen: peripheral blood or thyroid tissue (not recorded which). This sequence originates from an adult woman with Graves' disease, either hyperthyroidism or ophthalmopathy (not recorded which). The chain combines TRBV6-2 or TRBV6-3 with TRBJ1-6; TRBD1 matches 7 bases. CDR3 region: CASSPGQRFSPLHF. The DNA for the CDR3 is TGTGCCAGCAGCCCGGGACAGAGGTTTTCACCCCTCCACTTT.